The clone carrying this T cell receptor (beta chain) turned up a few times. Its antigen is undetermined. A second PCR of about 6 to 12 cycles used a sample-barcoded 5' primer and a J-beta primer mix. In TCRdb, the 5' RACE reads were re-called with MiXCR into one record per CDR3 protein. The table lists approximately 1.5 million distinct CDR3 sequences, about 31% of them singletons. No fewer than 6.5 million PBMCs went into each sample. The sample comes from a study of blood T cells in healthy people across ages. About the research overall: About one barcoded TCR beta cDNA was captured per two T cells.

Study-wide points: With naive T cell percentage, TCR beta diversity showed a strong correlation.

The source of this sequence is a woman in her thirties in good health. Sequencing input: blood.

The CDR3 region is CASSLNGRRYEQYF. The CDR3 DNA follows: TGTGCCAGCAGCTTAAACGGACGGCGCTACGAGCAGTACTTC. The V and J genes are TRBV11-2 and TRBJ2-7; D unclear. V was clipped by 2 bases and J by 3 bases, with 11 bases between them. CDR1 is SGHAT, CDR2 FQNNGV, per germline. This CDR3 is 14 amino acids long.